The T cell receptor beta chain under discussion was sequenced for a study of blood T cells in healthy people across ages. Between the trimmed V and J ends, which lost 5 bases and 6 bases, there was a span of 19 bases. This CDR3 is 15 amino acids long. CDR1 and CDR2 from the germline V gene are SGHAT and FQDESV (reference sequence). A second PCR of 7 to 11 cycles used a sample-barcoded 5' primer and a J-beta primer mix. TCRdb independently ran MiXCR on the 5' RACE reads; one entry per CDR3 protein. The data contain over a million distinct CDR3 sequences, roughly 40% of them singletons. The sequence was obtained from a woman younger than 30 in good health. The specimen was blood. V usage is TRBV11-1 and J usage is TRBJ1-2; no definite D call. Here the CDR3 reads CASSPRGGGRHGYTF. CDR3 nucleotide sequence: TGTGCCAGCAGCCCCCGGGGAGGCGGTCGCCATGGCTACACCTTC.